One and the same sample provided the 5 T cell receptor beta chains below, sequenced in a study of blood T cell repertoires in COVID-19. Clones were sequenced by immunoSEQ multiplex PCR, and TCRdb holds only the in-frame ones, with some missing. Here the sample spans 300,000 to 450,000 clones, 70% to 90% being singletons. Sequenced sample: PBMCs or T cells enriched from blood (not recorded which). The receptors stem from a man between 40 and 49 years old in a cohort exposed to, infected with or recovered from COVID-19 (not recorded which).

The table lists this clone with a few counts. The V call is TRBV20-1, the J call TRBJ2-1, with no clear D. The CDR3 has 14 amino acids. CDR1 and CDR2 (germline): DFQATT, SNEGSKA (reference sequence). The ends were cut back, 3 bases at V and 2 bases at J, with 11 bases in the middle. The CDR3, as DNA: TGCAGTGCTAGTGAGCCTGGCACCTACAATGAGCAGTTCTTC. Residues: CSASEPGTYNEQFF.

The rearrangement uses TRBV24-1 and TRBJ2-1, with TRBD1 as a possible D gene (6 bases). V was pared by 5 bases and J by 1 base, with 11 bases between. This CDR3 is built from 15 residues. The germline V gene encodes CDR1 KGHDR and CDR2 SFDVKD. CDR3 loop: CATSVLGGSYNEQFF. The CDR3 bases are TGTGCCACCAGTGTTTTAGGGGGTTCCTACAATGAGCAGTTCTTC.

The CDR3 sequence: CASSITSTRKNEQFF. The CDR3 bases are TGTGCCAGTAGTATAACGAGTACGAGAAAAAATGAGCAGTTCTTC. The chain carries TRBV19 and TRBJ2-1; D gene unclear. Germline lookup yields CDR1 LNHDA and CDR2 SQIVND (reference sequence). Trimming stripped 2 bases from V and 7 bases from J, with 15 bases between. This CDR3 has 15 amino acids.

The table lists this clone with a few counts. The CDR3 loop reads CASSPETLKRGEAFF. The CDR3 bases are TGTGCCAGCAGCCCAGAAACACTGAAGCGCGGTGAAGCTTTCTTT. This chain joins TRBV7-9 and TRBJ1-1; D is uncertain. The CDR3 runs 15 residues. V was clipped by 5 bases and J by 7 bases, with 20 bases between them. Germline-derived CDR1 and CDR2 are SEHNR and FQNEAQ (reference sequence).

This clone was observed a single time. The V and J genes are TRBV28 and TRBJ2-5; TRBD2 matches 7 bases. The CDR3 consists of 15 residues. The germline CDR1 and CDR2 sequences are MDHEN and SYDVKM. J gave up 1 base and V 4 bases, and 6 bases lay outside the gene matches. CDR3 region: CASSWGGELQETQYF. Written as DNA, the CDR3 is TGTGCCAGCAGTTGGGGGGGGGAGCTCCAAGAGACCCAGTACTTC.